This TCR beta chain was identified during a study of blood T cell repertoires in COVID-19. Study background: Sites in the United States, Italy and Spain provided acute and convalescent COVID-19 samples. Nucleic acid was either cDNA or gDNA, and it came from T cells, B-cell-depleted T cells, or PBMCs.

V lost 3 bases to trimming and J lost 6 bases, with 11 bases between them. The germline CDR1 and CDR2 sequences are MDHEN and SYDVKM. CDR3 length equals 13 residues. Source study methods: Scientists estimated how many nucleated cells there were by amplifying reference gene primers. Assay used: immunoSEQ multiplex PCR; TCRdb lists only in-frame clones, some missing. V and J calls plus clone size are reproduced from that table; the DNA served to infer D and trimming. This sample has 190,000 or so clones; around 86% occur once, and the top ten carry about 2.6%. The chain is built from TRBV28 and TRBJ1-1, with D possibly TRBD1 on 5 matching bases. The sequencing input was peripheral blood. The receptor was derived from a man aged 35 to 55 with active or convalescent COVID-19. The CDR3: CASSLGGFAEAFF. The CDR3 region has the DNA TGTGCCAGCAGTTTGGGGGGGTTTGCTGAAGCTTTCTTT.